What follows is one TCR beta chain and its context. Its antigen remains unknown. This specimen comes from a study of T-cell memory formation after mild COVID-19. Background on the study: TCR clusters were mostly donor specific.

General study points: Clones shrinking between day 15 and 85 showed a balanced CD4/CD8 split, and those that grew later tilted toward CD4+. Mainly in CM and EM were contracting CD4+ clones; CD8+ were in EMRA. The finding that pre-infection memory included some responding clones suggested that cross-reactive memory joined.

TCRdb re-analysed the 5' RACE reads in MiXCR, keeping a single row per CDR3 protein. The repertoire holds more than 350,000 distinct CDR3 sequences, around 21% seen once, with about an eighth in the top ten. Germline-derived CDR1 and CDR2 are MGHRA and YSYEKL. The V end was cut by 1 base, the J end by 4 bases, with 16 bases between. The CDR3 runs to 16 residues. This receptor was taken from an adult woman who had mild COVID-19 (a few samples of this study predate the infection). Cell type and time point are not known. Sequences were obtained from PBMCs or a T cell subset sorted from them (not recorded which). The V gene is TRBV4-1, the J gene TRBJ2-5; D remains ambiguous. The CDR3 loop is CASSQGVDRKSETQYF. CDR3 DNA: TGCGCCAGCAGCCAAGGCGTTGATAGGAAGTCAGAGACCCAGTACTTC.